This T cell receptor beta chain was captured in a study of blood T cells in healthy people across ages. This clonotype was detected a few times. A second PCR of about 7 to 12 cycles used a sample-barcoded 5' primer and a J-beta primer mix. TCRdb fed the 5' RACE reads into MiXCR, producing one record per CDR3 protein. Altogether about 800,000 distinct CDR3 sequences are present, 46% being singletons, with the ten largest covering 15% to 20%. The CDR3 spans 15 residues. The germline gives CDR1 MNHEY, CDR2 SVGEGT. The V gene lost 4 bases and the J gene lost 2 bases, with 12 bases spanning the gap. Material for sequencing was blood. This clonotype originated in a man at least 80 years old in good health. The chain is built from TRBV6-2 or TRBV6-3 and TRBJ2-1, with a possible D match to TRBD2 (6 bases). CDR3 DNA sequence: TGTGCCAGCAGTTCTGTTAGCGGCACCTACAATGAGCAGTTCTTC. As protein: CASSSVSGTYNEQFF.